Shown below are 13 T cell receptor beta chains from a single sample sequenced in a study of cytomegalovirus exposure and HLA in healthy donors. PCR was performed using 60 Vbeta and 13 Jbeta primers. Profiled with immunoSEQ multiplex PCR; TCRdb holds only in-frame clones, not every one. The data show some 200,000 clones, about 81% seen once. Sequenced: PBMCs. The receptor source for this set is a woman between 25 and 40 years old in good health and CMV-seronegative.

The chain couples TRBV10-3 to TRBJ2-5, with D possibly matching TRBD1 (5 bases). The V end was cut by 7 bases, the J end by 0 bases, with 12 bases between. Germline-derived CDR1 and CDR2 are ENHRY and SYGVKD. The CDR3 has 14 residues. CDR3 residues: CAIKGVRDQETQYF. In DNA form, the CDR3 reads TGTGCCATCAAAGGGGTTCGCGACCAAGAGACCCAGTACTTC.

The count of this clone is one. The rearrangement joins TRBV10-3 to TRBJ2-5; possibly TRBD1 for D (6 bases). Looked up from germline, CDR1 is ENHRY and CDR2 is SYGVKD. The CDR3 is made up of 12 amino acids. Trimming pared 10 bases from V and 0 bases from J, leaving 9 bases between. The CDR3 is CASGQYQETQYF. CDR3 sequence (DNA): TGTGCCAGTGGACAGTACCAAGAGACCCAGTACTTC.

This clone appeared a few times. CDR3 in amino acids: CASSHLGLAGVNEQFF. The CDR3 DNA reads as TGCGCCAGCAGCCACCTGGGACTAGCGGGAGTCAATGAGCAGTTCTTC. This chain uses TRBV4-3 with TRBJ2-1, with 14 bases matching TRBD2. CDR3 length: 16 residues. Germline V CDR1 and CDR2: LGHNA, YSLEER. Unmatched junction bases numbered 4, after V lost 3 bases and J lost 6 bases.

The gene calls are TRBV7-5 and TRBJ2-3; the table's D call, TRBD1, has no DNA check behind it. TRBV7-5 is a listed pseudogene. The CDR3 runs 15 residues. CDR3 sequence: CVRSLVVQFTDTQYF. CDR3 bases: TGTGTCAGAAGCTTAGTCGTACAGTTCACAGATACGCAGTATTTT.

This chain links TRBV7-2 with TRBJ2-5; 8 nucleotides match TRBD2. The V segment lost 4 bases and the J segment 1 base; nucleotides outside the gene matches: 11. Germline V CDR1 and CDR2: SGHTA, FQGNSA. The CDR3 consists of 17 residues. CDR3 nucleotide sequence: TGTGCCAGCAGCTCCCCCGGGGGAGCGGGGGCCCAAGAGACCCAGTACTTC. Translating gives CASSSPGGAGAQETQYF.

The chain combines TRBV5-6 with TRBJ2-1, with TRBD1 matching 10 bases. This CDR3 spans 13 amino acids. CDR1 is SGHDT, CDR2 YYEEEE, per germline. J lost 7 bases, V lost 3 bases, and 1 base had no gene match. The CDR3 reads CASSSGQGNEQFF. The CDR3 nucleotides read TGTGCCAGCAGCTCGGGACAGGGGAATGAGCAGTTCTTC.

The chain employs TRBV10-1 and TRBJ2-7, with 9 bases fitting TRBD2. V was clipped by 0 bases and J by 3 bases; unmatched bases: 12. This CDR3 comprises 18 residues. The germline V gene has CDR1 WNHNN and CDR2 SYGVQD (reference sequence). The CDR3 DNA reads TGCGCCAGCAGTGAGTCAGCTGGGCGGCTAGCGGGATACTACGAGCAGTACTTC. Protein: CASSESAGRLAGYYEQYF.

CDR3 in amino acids: CASRTSVLVPSEQFF. The CDR3 nucleotides read TGTGCCAGTAGGACTAGCGTCTTGGTCCCGAGTGAGCAGTTCTTC. V and J are TRBV19 and TRBJ2-1; TRBD2 matches 8 bases. Germline values: CDR1 LNHDA, CDR2 SQIVND (reference sequence). The CDR3 is made up of 15 amino acids. J gave up 9 bases and V 6 bases, and 13 bases lay outside the gene matches.

The chain couples TRBV4-3 to TRBJ1-1; D is uncertain. The germline V and J ends were trimmed by 0 bases and 7 bases, with 12 bases remaining between them. The CDR3 contains 14 residues. The V gene's germline CDR1 is LGHNA and CDR2 YSLEER. This CDR3 reads CASSQDERRGEAFF. DNA for the CDR3: TGCGCCAGCAGCCAAGATGAAAGGCGGGGTGAAGCTTTCTTT.

The V gene is TRBV28, the J gene TRBJ1-1; 8 bases match TRBD1. V shed 6 bases, J shed 12 bases, and the junction held 9 bases outside the gene matches. The germline gives CDR1 MDHEN, CDR2 SYDVKM. This CDR3 is built from 12 residues. CDR3 DNA sequence: TGTGCCAGCAGCCTTACAACAGGGGGAACTTTCTTT. Its translation is CASSLTTGGTFF.

The chain carries TRBV4-2 and TRBJ2-6; D perhaps matches TRBD2 (6 bases). This CDR3 is 16 amino acids long. Per the germline V gene, CDR1 is LGHNA and CDR2 is YNFKEQ. The germline V and J ends were trimmed by 4 bases and 0 bases, with 10 bases remaining between them. CDR3 protein: CASSPDGGSGANVLTF. CDR3 in DNA: TGTGCCAGCAGCCCAGACGGGGGCTCTGGGGCCAACGTCCTGACTTTC.

J is TRBJ2-3 and V is TRBV13, with D possibly TRBD1 on 5 matching bases. Trimming removed 1 base at V and 4 bases at J, with 24 bases between. The CDR3 has 19 amino acids. Looked up from germline, CDR1 is PRHDT and CDR2 is FYEKMQ (reference sequence). CDR3 protein: CASSLAWAGIDGDADTQYF. CDR3 DNA: TGTGCCAGCAGCTTAGCCTGGGCAGGGATAGATGGCGACGCAGATACGCAGTATTTT.

V is TRBV9 and J is TRBJ2-7; 10 bases align to TRBD1. V was clipped by 3 bases and J by 3 bases; unmatched bases: 3. CDR1 is SGDLS and CDR2 is YYNGEE in the germline V gene. The CDR3 is made up of 14 amino acids. Here the CDR3 reads CASSADRGVYEQYF. The CDR3 nucleotides read TGTGCCAGCAGCGCGGACAGGGGGGTCTACGAGCAGTACTTC.